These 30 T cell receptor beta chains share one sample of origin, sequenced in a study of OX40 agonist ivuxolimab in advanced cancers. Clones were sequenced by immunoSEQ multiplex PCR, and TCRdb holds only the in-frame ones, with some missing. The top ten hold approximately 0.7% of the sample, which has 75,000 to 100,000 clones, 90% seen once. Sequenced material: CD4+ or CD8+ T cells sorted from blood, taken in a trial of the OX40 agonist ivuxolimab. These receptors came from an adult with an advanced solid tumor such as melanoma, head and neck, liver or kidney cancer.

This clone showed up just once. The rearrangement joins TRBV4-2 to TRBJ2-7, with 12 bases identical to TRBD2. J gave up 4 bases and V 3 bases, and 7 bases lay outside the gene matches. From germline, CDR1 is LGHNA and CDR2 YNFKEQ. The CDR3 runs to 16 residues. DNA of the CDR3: TGTGCCAGCAGCCACTTAGCTAGCGGGAGGGGGTACGAGCAGTACTTC. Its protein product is CASSHLASGRGYEQYF.

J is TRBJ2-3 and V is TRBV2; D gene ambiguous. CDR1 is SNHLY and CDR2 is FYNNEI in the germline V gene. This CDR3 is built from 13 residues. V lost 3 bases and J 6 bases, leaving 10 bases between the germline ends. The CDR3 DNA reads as TGTGCCAGCAGTGATAGGAAAGGGGATACGCAGTATTTT. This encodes CASSDRKGDTQYF.

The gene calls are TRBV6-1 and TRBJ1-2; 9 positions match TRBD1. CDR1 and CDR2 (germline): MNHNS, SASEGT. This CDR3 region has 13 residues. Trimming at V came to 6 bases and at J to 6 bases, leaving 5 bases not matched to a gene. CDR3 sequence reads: CASRVTGGDGYTF. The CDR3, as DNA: TGTGCCAGCAGGGTGACAGGGGGTGATGGCTACACCTTC.

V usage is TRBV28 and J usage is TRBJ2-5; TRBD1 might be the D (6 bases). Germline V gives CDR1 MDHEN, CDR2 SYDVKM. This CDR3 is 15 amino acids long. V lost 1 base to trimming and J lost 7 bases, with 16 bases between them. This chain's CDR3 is CASSLFTGSDVTQYF. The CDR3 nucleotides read TGTGCCAGCAGTTTATTCACAGGGTCTGACGTGACCCAGTACTTC.

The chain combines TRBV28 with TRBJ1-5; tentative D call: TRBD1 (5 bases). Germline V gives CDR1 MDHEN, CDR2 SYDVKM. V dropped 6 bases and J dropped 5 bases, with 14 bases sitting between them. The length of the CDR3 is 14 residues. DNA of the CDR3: TGTGCCAGCAGGCCCGGGGGTCCTTATCAGCCCCAGCATTTT. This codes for CASRPGGPYQPQHF.

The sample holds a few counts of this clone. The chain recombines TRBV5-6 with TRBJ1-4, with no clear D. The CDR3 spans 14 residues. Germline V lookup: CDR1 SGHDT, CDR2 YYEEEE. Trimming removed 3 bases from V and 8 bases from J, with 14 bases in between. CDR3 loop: CASSYPDRAEKLFF. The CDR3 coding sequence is TGTGCCAGCAGCTACCCGGACCGGGCGGAAAAACTGTTTTTT.

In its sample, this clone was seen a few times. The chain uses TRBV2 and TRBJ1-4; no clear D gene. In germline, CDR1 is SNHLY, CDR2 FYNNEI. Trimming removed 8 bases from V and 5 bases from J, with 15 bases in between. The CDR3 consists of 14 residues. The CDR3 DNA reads TGTGCCAGCGGCGGAGGTGCTTTCAATGAAAAACTGTTTTTT. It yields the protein CASGGGAFNEKLFF.

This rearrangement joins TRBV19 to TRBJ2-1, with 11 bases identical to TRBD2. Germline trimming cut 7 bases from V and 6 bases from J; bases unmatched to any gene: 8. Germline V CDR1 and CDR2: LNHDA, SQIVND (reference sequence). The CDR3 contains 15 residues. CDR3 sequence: CASNLAGGVFNEQFF. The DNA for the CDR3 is TGTGCCAGTAATCTAGCGGGAGGCGTCTTCAATGAGCAGTTCTTC. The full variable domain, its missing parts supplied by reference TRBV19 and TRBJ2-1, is DGGITQSPKYLFRKEGQNVTLSCEQNLNHDAMYWYRQDPGQGLRLIYYSQIVNDFQKGDIAEGYSVSREKKESFPLTVTSAQKNPTAFYLCASNLAGGVFNEQFFGPGTRLTVL.

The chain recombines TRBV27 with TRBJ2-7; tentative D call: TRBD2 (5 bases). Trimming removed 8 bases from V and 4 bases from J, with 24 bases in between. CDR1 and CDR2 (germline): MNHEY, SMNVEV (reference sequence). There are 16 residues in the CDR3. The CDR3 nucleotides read TGTGCCAGCGCCCCAGAGAGGGCAAAACAAGTATACGAGCAGTACTTC. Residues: CASAPERAKQVYEQYF.

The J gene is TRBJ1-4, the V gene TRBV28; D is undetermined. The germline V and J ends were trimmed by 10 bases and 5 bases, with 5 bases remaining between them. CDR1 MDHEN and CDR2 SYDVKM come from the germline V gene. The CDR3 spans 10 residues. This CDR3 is CATSNEKLFF. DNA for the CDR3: TGTGCCACCTCAAATGAAAAACTGTTTTTT.

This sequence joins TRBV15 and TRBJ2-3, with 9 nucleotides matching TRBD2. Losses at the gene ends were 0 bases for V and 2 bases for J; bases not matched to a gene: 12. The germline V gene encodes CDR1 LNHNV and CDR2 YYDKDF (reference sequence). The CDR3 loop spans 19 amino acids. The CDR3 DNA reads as TGTGCCACCAGCAGAGAACCCCGAAATAGCGGGAGTGCCACAGATACGCAGTATTTT. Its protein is CATSREPRNSGSATDTQYF.

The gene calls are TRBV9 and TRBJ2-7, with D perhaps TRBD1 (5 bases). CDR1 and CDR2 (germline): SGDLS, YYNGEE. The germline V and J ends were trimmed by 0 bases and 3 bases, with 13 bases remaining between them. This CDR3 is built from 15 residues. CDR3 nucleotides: TGTGCCAGCAGCGTAGGGTTGACAGATAACTACGAGCAGTACTTC. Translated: CASSVGLTDNYEQYF.

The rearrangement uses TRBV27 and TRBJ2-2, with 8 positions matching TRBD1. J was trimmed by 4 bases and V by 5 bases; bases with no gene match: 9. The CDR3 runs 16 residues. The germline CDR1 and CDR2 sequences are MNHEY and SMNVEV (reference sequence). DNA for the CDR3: TGTGCCAGCAGTGCTACCAGGACAGGGATCACCGGGGAGCTGTTTTTT. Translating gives CASSATRTGITGELFF.

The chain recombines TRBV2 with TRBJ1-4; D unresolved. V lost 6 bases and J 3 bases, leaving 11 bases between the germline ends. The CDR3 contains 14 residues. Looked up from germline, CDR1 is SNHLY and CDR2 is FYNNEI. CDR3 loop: CASRHEVANEKLFF. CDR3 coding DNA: TGTGCCAGCAGACACGAGGTAGCTAATGAAAAACTGTTTTTT.

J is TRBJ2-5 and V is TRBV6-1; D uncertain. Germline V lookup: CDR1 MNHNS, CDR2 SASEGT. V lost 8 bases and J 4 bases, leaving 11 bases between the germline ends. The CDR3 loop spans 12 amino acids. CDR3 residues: CASAFTGETQYF. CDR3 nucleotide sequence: TGTGCCAGCGCTTTTACGGGAGAGACCCAGTACTTC.

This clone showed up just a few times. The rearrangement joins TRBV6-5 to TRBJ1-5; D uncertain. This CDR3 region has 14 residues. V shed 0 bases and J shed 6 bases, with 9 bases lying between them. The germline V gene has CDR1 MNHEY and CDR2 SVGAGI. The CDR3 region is CASSYSGGIQPQHF. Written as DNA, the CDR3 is TGTGCCAGCAGTTACTCAGGAGGGATTCAGCCCCAGCATTTT.

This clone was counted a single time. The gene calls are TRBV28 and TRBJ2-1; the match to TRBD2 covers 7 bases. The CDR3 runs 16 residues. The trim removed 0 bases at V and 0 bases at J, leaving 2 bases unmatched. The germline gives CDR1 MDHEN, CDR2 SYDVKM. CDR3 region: CASSLWRGSSYNEQFF. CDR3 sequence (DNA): TGTGCCAGCAGTTTATGGCGGGGGAGCTCCTACAATGAGCAGTTCTTC.

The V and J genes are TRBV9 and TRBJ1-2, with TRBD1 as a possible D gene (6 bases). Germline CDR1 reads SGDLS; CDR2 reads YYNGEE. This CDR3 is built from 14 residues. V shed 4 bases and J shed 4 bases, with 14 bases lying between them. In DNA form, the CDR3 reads TGTGCCAGCAGCCCTTCCGGACAGAGCTATGGCTACACCTTC. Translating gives CASSPSGQSYGYTF. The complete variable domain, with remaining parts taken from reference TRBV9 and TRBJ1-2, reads DSGVTQTPKHLITATGQRVTLRCSPRSGDLSVYWYQQSLDQGLQFLIQYYNGEERAKGNILERFSAQQFPDLHSELNLSSLELGDSALYFCASSPSGQSYGYTFGSGTRLTVV.

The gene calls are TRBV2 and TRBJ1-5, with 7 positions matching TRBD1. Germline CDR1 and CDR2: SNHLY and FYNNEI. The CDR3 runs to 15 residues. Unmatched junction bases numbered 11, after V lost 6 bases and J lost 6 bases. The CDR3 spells CASRRGLVGAQPQHF. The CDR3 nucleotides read TGTGCCAGCAGAAGGGGGCTCGTAGGGGCTCAGCCCCAGCATTTT.

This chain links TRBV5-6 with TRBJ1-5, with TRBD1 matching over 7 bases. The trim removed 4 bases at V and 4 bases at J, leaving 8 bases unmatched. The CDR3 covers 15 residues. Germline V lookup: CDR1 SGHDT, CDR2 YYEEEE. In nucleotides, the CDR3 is TGTGCCAGCAGCATTGGGGACAGACAAAATCAGCCCCAGCATTTT. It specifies CASSIGDRQNQPQHF.

DNA of the CDR3: TGTGCCAGCGGGCCGGGACAGTCCACAGATACGCAGTATTTT. Its translation is CASGPGQSTDTQYF. The J gene is TRBJ2-3, the V gene TRBV7-3, with 7 bases matching TRBD1. This CDR3 has 14 residues. The V gene's germline CDR1 is SGHTA and CDR2 FQGTGA. Trimming at V came to 8 bases and at J to 2 bases, leaving 7 bases not matched to a gene.

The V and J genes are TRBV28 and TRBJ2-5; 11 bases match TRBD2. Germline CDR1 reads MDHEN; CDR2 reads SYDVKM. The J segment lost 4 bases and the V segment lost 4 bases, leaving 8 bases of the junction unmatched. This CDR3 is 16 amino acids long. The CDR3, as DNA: TGTGCCAGCAGTTCCTTGGTAGCGGGAGGGCCAGAGACCCAGTACTTC. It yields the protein CASSSLVAGGPETQYF.

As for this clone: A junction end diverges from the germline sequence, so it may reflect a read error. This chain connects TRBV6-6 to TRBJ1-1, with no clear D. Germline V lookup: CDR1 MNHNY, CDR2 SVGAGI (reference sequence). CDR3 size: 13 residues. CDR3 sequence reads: CAGSFTANTEAFF. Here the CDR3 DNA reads TGTGCCGGCAGCTTTACAGCGAACACTGAAGCTTTCTTT.

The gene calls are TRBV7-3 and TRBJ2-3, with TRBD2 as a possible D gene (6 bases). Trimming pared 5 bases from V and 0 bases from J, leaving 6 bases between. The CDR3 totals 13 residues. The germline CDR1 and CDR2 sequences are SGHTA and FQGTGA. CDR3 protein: CASSGTSTDTQYF. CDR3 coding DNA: TGTGCCAGCAGCGGGACTAGCACAGATACGCAGTATTTT. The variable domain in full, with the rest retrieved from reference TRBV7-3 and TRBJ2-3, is GAGVSQTPSNKVTEKGKYVELRCDPISGHTALYWYRQSLGQGPEFLIYFQGTGAADDSGLPNDRFFAVRPEGSVSTLKIQRTERGDSAVYLCASSGTSTDTQYFGPGTRLTVL.

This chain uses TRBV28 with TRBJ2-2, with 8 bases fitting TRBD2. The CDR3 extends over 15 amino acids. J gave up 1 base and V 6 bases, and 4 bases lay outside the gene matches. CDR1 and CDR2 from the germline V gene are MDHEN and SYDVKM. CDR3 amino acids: CASRSSGMNTGELFF. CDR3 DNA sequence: TGTGCCAGCAGGAGTAGCGGGATGAACACCGGGGAGCTGTTTTTT.

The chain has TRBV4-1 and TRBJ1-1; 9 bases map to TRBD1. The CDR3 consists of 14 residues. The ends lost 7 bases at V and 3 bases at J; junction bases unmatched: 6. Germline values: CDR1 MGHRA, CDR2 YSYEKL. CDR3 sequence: CASKPGQGHTEAFF. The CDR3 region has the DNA TGCGCCAGCAAACCGGGACAGGGTCACACTGAAGCTTTCTTT.

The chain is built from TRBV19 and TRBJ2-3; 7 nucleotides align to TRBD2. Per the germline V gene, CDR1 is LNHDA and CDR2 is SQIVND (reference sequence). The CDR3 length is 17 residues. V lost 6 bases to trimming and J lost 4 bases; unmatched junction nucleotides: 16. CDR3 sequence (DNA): TGTGCCAGTAGCCTTTCGGTGGCGGGAGACGGTGCAGATACGCAGTATTTT. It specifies CASSLSVAGDGADTQYF.

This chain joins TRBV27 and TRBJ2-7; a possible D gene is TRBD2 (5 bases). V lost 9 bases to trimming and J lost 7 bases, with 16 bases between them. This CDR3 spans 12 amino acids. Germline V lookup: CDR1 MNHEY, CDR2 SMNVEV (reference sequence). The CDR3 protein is CASSGGLWEQYF. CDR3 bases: TGTGCCAGTTCTGGAGGTCTTTGGGAGCAGTACTTC.

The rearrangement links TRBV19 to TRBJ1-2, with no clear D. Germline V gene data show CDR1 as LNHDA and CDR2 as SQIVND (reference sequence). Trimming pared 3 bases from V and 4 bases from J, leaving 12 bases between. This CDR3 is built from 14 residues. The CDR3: CASSIQQYFYGYTF. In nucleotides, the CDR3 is TGTGCCAGTAGTATTCAACAGTACTTCTATGGCTACACCTTC.

CDR3 bases: TGTGCCAGCAGCTCCATCGCGAGGGTCTACAATGAGCAGTTCTTC. Its translation is CASSSIARVYNEQFF. This sequence joins TRBV7-2 and TRBJ2-1; weak D call: TRBD2 (5 bases). The V gene lost 4 bases and the J gene lost 3 bases, with 13 bases spanning the gap. Germline V CDR1 and CDR2: SGHTA, FQGNSA. The CDR3 is 15 amino acids.